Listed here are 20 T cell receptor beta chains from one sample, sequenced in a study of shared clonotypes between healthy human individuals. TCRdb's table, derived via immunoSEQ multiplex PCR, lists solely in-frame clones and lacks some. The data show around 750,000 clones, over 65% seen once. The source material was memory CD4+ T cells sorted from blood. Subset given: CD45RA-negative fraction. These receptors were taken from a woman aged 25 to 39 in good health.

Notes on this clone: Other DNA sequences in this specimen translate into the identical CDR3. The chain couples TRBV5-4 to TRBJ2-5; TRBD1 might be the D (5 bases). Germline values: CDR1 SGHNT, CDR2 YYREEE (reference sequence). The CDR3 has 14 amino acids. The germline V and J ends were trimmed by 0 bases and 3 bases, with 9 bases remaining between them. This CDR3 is CASSLVGREETQYF. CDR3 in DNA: TGTGCCAGCAGCTTGGTGGGCAGGGAAGAGACCCAGTACTTC.

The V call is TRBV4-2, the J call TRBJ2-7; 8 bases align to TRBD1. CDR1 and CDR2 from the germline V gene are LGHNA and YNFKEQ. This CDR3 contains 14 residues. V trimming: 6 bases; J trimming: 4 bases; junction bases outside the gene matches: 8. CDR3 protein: CASSTRTGPYEQYF. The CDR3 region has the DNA TGTGCCAGCAGTACCAGGACAGGGCCGTACGAGCAGTACTTC.

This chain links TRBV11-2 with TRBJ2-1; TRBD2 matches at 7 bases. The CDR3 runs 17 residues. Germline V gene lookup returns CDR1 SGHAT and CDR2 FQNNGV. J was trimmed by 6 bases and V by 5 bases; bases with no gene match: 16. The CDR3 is CASSPHLRLATRNEQFF. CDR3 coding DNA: TGTGCCAGCAGCCCCCACCTCCGACTAGCTACACGCAATGAGCAGTTCTTC.

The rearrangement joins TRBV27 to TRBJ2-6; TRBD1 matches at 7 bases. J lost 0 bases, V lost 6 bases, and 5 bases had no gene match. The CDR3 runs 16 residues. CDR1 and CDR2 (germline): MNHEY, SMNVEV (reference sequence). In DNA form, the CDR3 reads TGTGCCAGCAGAAAGACAGGGACCTCTGGGGCCAACGTCCTGACTTTC. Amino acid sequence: CASRKTGTSGANVLTF.

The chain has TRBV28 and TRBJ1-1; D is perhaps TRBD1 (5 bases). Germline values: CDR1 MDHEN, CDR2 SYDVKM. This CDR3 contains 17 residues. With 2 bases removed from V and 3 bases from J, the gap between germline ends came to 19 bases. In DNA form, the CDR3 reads TGTGCCAGCAGTTTAGTAGTAGATCGCTGGGGGGACACTGAAGCTTTCTTT. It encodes CASSLVVDRWGDTEAFF. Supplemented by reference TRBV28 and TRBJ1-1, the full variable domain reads DVKVTQSSRYLVKRTGEKVFLECVQDMDHENMFWYRQDPGLGLRLIYFSYDVKMKEKGDIPEGYSVSREKKERFSLILESASTNQTSMYLCASSLVVDRWGDTEAFFGQGTRLTVV.

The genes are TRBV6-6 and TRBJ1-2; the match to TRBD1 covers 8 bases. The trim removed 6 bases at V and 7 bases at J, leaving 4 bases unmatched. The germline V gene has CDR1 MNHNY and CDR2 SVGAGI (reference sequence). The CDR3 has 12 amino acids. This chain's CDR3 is CASSLDRAGYTF. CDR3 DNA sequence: TGTGCCAGCAGCCTGGACAGGGCTGGCTACACCTTC.

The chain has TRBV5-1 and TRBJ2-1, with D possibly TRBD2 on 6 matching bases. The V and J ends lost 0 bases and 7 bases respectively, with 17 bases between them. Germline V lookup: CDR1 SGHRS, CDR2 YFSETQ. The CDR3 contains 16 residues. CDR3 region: CASSLDAGPVFNEQFF. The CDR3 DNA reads TGCGCCAGCAGCTTGGATGCGGGACCCGTCTTTAATGAGCAGTTCTTC.

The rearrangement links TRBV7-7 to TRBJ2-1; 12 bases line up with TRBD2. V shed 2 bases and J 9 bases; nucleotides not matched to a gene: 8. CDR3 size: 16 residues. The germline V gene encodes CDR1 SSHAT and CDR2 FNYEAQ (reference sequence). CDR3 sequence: CASSLTVASGRGEQFF. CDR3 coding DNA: TGTGCCAGCAGCTTAACGGTGGCTAGCGGGAGGGGTGAGCAGTTCTTC.

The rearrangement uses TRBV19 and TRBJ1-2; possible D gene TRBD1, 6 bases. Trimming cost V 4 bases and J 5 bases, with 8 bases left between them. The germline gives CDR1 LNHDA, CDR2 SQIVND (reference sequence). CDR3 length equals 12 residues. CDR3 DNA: TGTGCCAGTAGTAAGGGGGTTTATGGCTACACCTTC. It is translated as CASSKGVYGYTF. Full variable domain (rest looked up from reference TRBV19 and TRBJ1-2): DGGITQSPKYLFRKEGQNVTLSCEQNLNHDAMYWYRQDPGQGLRLIYYSQIVNDFQKGDIAEGYSVSREKKESFPLTVTSAQKNPTAFYLCASSKGVYGYTFGSGTRLTVV.

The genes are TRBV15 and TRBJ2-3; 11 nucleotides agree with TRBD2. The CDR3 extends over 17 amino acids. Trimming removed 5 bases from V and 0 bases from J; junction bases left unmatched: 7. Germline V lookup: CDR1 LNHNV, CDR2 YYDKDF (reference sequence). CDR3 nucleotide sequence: TGTGCCACCAGCGTGGGGACTAGCGGATATAGCACAGATACGCAGTATTTT. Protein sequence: CATSVGTSGYSTDTQYF.

This CDR3 reads CASSLFGTGATGLHEQYF. CDR3 sequence (DNA): TGTGCCAGCAGTTTATTTGGCACAGGGGCCACGGGACTCCACGAGCAGTACTTC. The chain couples TRBV27 to TRBJ2-7; D is possibly TRBD1 (7 bases). Germline CDR1 is MNHEY and CDR2 is SMNVEV (reference sequence). The CDR3 spans 18 residues. With 1 base removed from V and 5 bases from J, the gap between germline ends came to 24 bases.

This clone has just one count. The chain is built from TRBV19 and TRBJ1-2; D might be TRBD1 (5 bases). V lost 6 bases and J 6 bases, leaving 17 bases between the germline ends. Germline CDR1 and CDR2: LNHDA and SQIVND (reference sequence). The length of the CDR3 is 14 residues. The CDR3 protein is CASSVVGTSNGYTF. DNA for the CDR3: TGTGCCAGTAGCGTAGTGGGGACCAGTAATGGCTACACCTTC.

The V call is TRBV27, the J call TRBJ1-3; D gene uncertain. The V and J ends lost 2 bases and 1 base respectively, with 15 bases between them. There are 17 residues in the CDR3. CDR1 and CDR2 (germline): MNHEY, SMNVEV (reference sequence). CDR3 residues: CASSLRDPVTSGNTIYF. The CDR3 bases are TGTGCCAGCAGTTTACGTGACCCAGTAACTTCTGGAAACACCATATATTTT.

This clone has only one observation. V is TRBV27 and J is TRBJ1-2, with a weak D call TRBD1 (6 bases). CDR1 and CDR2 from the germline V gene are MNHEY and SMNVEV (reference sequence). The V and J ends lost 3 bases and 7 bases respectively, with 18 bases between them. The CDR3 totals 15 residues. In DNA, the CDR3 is TGTGCCAGCAGTTTTAGCGTGTTTAGAGGGGGTGGCTACACCTTC. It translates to CASSFSVFRGGGYTF.

Written as DNA, the CDR3 is TGTGCCAGCAGTTTACAACCAGGGGTTAGCAATCAGCCCCAGCATTTT. Its protein is CASSLQPGVSNQPQHF. This chain joins TRBV27 and TRBJ1-5, with D perhaps TRBD1 (6 bases). Per germline, CDR1 MNHEY and CDR2 SMNVEV (reference sequence). This CDR3 contains 16 residues. With 2 bases removed from V and 0 bases from J, the gap between germline ends came to 11 bases.

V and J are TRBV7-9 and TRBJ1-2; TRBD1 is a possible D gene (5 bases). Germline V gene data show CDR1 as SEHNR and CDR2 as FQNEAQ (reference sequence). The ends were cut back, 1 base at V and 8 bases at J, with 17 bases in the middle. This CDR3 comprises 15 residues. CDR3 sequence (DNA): TGTGCCAGCAGCTTAGATCTGGGTGTCTCAGGGGGCTACACCTTC. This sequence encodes CASSLDLGVSGGYTF.

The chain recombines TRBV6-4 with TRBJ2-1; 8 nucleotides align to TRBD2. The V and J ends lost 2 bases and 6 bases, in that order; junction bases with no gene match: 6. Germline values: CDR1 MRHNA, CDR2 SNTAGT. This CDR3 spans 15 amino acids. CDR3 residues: CASSDIAGSGNEQFF. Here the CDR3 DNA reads TGTGCCAGCAGTGACATAGCGGGATCAGGCAATGAGCAGTTCTTC.

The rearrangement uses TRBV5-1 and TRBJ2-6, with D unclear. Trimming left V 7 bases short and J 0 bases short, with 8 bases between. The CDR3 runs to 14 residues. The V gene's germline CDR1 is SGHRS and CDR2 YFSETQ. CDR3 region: CASRTSSGANVLTF. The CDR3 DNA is TGCGCCAGCCGCACTTCCTCTGGGGCCAACGTCCTGACTTTC. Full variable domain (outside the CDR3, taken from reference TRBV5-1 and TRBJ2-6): KAGVTQTPRYLIKTRGQQVTLSCSPISGHRSVSWYQQTPGQGLQFLFEYFSETQRNKGNFPGRFSGRQFSNSRSEMNVSTLELGDSALYLCASRTSSGANVLTFGAGSRLTVL.

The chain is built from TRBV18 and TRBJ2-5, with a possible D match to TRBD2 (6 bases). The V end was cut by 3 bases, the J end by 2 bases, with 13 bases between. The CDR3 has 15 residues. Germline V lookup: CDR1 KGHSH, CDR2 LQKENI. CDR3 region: CASSPQSSGQETQYF. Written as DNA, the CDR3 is TGTGCCAGCTCACCCCAGAGTAGCGGACAAGAGACCCAGTACTTC.

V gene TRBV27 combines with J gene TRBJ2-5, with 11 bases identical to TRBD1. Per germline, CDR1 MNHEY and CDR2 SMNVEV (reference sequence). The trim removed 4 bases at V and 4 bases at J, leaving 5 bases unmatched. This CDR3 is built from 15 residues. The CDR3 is CASSWGQGGGETQYF. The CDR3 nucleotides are TGTGCCAGCAGTTGGGGACAGGGGGGGGGAGAGACCCAGTACTTC.